What follows are 32 T cell receptor beta chains derived from one specimen sequenced in a study of PD-1 blockade in classical Hodgkin lymphoma. TCRdb keeps only in-frame clones here, not all; method: immunoSEQ multiplex PCR. The repertoire includes over 50,000 clones, around 85% of them detected once, and around 17% sits in the top ten. All patients experienced relapse after autologous stem cell transplantation, and brentuximab vedotin exposure was variable. The input for sequencing was peripheral blood mononuclear cells (PBMCs), taken at baseline. These receptors were collected from a human donor with classical Hodgkin lymphoma.

The sample holds one count of this clone. V usage is TRBV5-1 and J usage is TRBJ2-7; TRBD2 matches at 11 bases. Per the germline V gene, CDR1 is SGHRS and CDR2 is YFSETQ. The CDR3 has 17 amino acids. The V gene end was trimmed by 4 bases and the J gene end by 1 base; junction bases not matched to a gene: 10. CDR3 sequence (DNA): TGCGCCAGCAGCCCCAACTCCGGGACTAGCGGTTCCTACGAGCAGTACTTC. Translated: CASSPNSGTSGSYEQYF.

This clone was seen only a few times. This chain connects TRBV2 to TRBJ2-1, with TRBD2 matching over 9 bases. Trimming removed 5 bases from V and 0 bases from J; junction bases left unmatched: 2. The CDR3 extends over 15 amino acids. Germline CDR1 reads SNHLY; CDR2 reads FYNNEI. CDR3: CASSFSGSSYNEQFF. The CDR3 DNA is TGTGCCAGCAGTTTTAGCGGGAGCTCCTACAATGAGCAGTTCTTC. Complete variable domain (other parts from reference TRBV2 and TRBJ2-1): EPEVTQTPSHQVTQMGQEVILRCVPISNHLYFYWYRQILGQKVEFLVSFYNNEISEKSEIFDDQFSVERPDGSNFTLKIRSTKLEDSAMYFCASSFSGSSYNEQFFGPGTRLTVL.

The V gene is TRBV7-3, the J gene TRBJ2-1; D is unclear. Deletions cut 4 bases from V and 4 bases from J, with 11 bases between. Germline loops: CDR1 SGHTA, CDR2 FQGTGA. The CDR3 runs 14 residues. The CDR3 DNA is TGTGCCAGCAGCTCCTTAGGGTCTTACAATGAGCAGTTCTTC. Its protein product is CASSSLGSYNEQFF.

The rearrangement links TRBV5-1 to TRBJ2-3, with 7 bases matching TRBD2. Germline V lookup: CDR1 SGHRS, CDR2 YFSETQ. The CDR3 is 15 residues long. The V and J ends lost 0 bases and 8 bases, in that order; junction bases with no gene match: 9. The CDR3 loop is CASSLAGGEGGTQYF. In DNA, the CDR3 is TGCGCCAGCAGCTTGGCCGGCGGGGAGGGAGGTACGCAGTATTTT.

The chain couples TRBV16 to TRBJ1-1; TRBD1 aligns across 9 bases. Germline CDR1 KGHSY, CDR2 FQNENV. There are 17 residues in the CDR3. V dropped 5 bases and J dropped 1; count of bases not matched to a gene: 11. CDR3 sequence reads: CASSATGTGRGNTEAFF. CDR3 DNA sequence: TGTGCCAGCAGCGCAACCGGGACAGGGAGGGGGAACACTGAAGCTTTCTTT.

V is TRBV6-7 and J is TRBJ2-5; D is undetermined. TRBV6-7 is given ORF status, its function remaining uncertain. CDR3 length: 13 amino acids. V was pared by 2 bases and J by 3 bases, with 7 bases between. The CDR3 DNA is TGTGCCAGCAGTTACGAAGGGAAAGAGACCCAGTACTTC. This sequence encodes CASSYEGKETQYF.

The V call is TRBV25-1, the J call TRBJ1-1, with 10 bases aligning to TRBD1. Germline trimming cut 6 bases from V and 4 bases from J; bases unmatched to any gene: 2. The CDR3 is made up of 13 amino acids. Germline CDR1 MGHDK, CDR2 SYGVNS. The CDR3: CASRTGGLTEAFF. CDR3 nucleotide sequence: TGTGCCAGCAGGACAGGGGGCCTCACTGAAGCTTTCTTT.

This chain joins TRBV29-1 and TRBJ1-1, with 7 bases fitting TRBD1. V was clipped by 8 bases and J by 4 bases; unmatched bases: 7. The germline V gene encodes CDR1 SQVTM and CDR2 ANQGSEA. The CDR3 contains 12 residues. The CDR3 sequence: CSTRQGATEAFF. The CDR3 DNA sequence: TGCAGCACTAGACAGGGAGCCACTGAAGCTTTCTTT. The full variable domain, with the rest looked up from reference TRBV29-1 and TRBJ1-1, is SAVISQKPSRDICQRGTSLTIQCQVDSQVTMMFWYRQQPGQSLTLIATANQGSEATYESGFVIDKFPISRPNLTFSTLTVSNMSPEDSSIYLCSTRQGATEAFFGQGTRLTVV.

The chain links TRBV5-4 to TRBJ1-5; unclear D gene. The CDR3 extends over 15 amino acids. Germline CDR1 reads SGHNT; CDR2 reads YYREEE (reference sequence). V lost 3 bases and J lost 0, with 10 bases in between. CDR3 in amino acids: CASSSYPNSNQPQHF. CDR3 DNA: TGTGCCAGCAGCTCCTACCCAAATAGCAATCAGCCCCAGCATTTT.

The chain uses TRBV21-1 and TRBJ2-7; the DNA was not compared with TRBD1, the D call given in the table. TRBV21-1 corresponds to a pseudogene. The CDR3 extends over 15 amino acids. This CDR3 reads CASSEGTGGSYEQYF. DNA of the CDR3: TGTGCCAGCAGCGAGGGGACAGGGGGCTCCTACGAGCAGTACTTC.

The chain employs TRBV7-6 and TRBJ1-2, with 7 bases fitting TRBD1. In germline, CDR1 is SGHVS, CDR2 FNYEAQ. V shed 3 bases and J 3 bases; nucleotides not matched to a gene: 1. The CDR3 totals 13 residues. CDR3 residues: CASSFDRDYGYTF. The CDR3 coding sequence is TGTGCCAGCAGCTTCGACAGGGACTATGGCTACACCTTC.

This chain uses TRBV27 with TRBJ2-1, with TRBD2 identical over 16 bases. CDR3 length equals 17 residues. J gave up 8 bases and V 5 bases, and 9 bases lay outside the gene matches. Germline V gives CDR1 MNHEY, CDR2 SMNVEV (reference sequence). CDR3 DNA sequence: TGTGCCAGCAGTATTAAGGGACTAGCGGGAGGGTTATATGAGCAGTTCTTC. Encoded protein: CASSIKGLAGGLYEQFF.

This clone was seen a handful of times. The chain is built from TRBV7-9 and TRBJ2-2; 9 bases line up with TRBD2. V shed 5 bases, J shed 5 bases, and the junction held 9 bases outside the gene matches. This CDR3 is 16 amino acids long. Germline values: CDR1 SEHNR, CDR2 FQNEAQ (reference sequence). The CDR3 region has the DNA TGTGCCAGCAGCCCTAGACTAGCGGCACCAACCGGGGAGCTGTTTTTT. Translation gives CASSPRLAAPTGELFF.

The chain has TRBV6-5 and TRBJ2-2; 8 bases match TRBD2. Looked up from germline, CDR1 is MNHEY and CDR2 is SVGAGI. This CDR3 is built from 16 residues. With 2 bases clipped from V and 7 bases from J, the junction kept 9 bases outside the gene matches. CDR3 region: CASSYGSGGLGGELFF. As DNA, the CDR3 is TGTGCCAGCAGTTACGGGTCGGGAGGGCTCGGCGGGGAGCTGTTTTTT.

The chain uses TRBV27 and TRBJ2-2; TRBD1 matches 8 bases. Germline V gene lookup returns CDR1 MNHEY and CDR2 SMNVEV (reference sequence). Trimming cost V 2 bases and J 1 base; bases outside gene matches: 6. This CDR3 is built from 17 residues. The CDR3 region has the DNA TGTGCCAGCAGTTTAAGGAGGGACAGGATGAACACCGGGGAGCTGTTTTTT. Its protein product is CASSLRRDRMNTGELFF.

The chain couples TRBV6-5 to TRBJ2-5; 7 bases align to TRBD2. The trim removed 5 bases at V and 7 bases at J, leaving 13 bases unmatched. Germline V gene lookup returns CDR1 MNHEY and CDR2 SVGAGI. The CDR3 is 15 residues long. CDR3 nucleotides: TGTGCCAGCAGTGGTAGGGGTAGCGGGTTCGTGACCCAGTACTTC. Translated: CASSGRGSGFVTQYF.

This chain connects TRBV5-1 to TRBJ2-7; D unclear. The CDR3 is 17 residues long. Germline CDR1 SGHRS, CDR2 YFSETQ. V lost 2 bases and J 5 bases, leaving 23 bases between the germline ends. This CDR3 is CASSFFPQTFFYHEQYF. The CDR3 nucleotides are TGCGCCAGCAGCTTTTTCCCACAAACCTTCTTCTACCACGAGCAGTACTTC.

The table lists this clone with a count of one. The chain recombines TRBV5-6 with TRBJ2-7, with D hard to call. V lost 1 base, J lost 1 base, and 15 bases lay in between. CDR1 SGHDT and CDR2 YYEEEE come from the germline V gene. The CDR3 is made up of 16 amino acids. This chain's CDR3 is CASSLLLGRSSYEQYV. In DNA, the CDR3 is TGTGCCAGCAGCTTGTTGCTGGGCAGGTCATCCTACGAGCAGTACGTC.

The genes are TRBV4-3 and TRBJ2-7, with D perhaps matching TRBD1 (6 bases). CDR1 is LGHNA, CDR2 YSLEER, per germline. Trimming cost V 4 bases and J 0 bases, with 16 bases left between them. The length of the CDR3 is 16 residues. The CDR3 nucleotides are TGCGCCAGCAGCCGGGACCGGGACACTTTCTCCTACGAGCAGTACTTC. Residues: CASSRDRDTFSYEQYF.

The chain recombines TRBV7-2 with TRBJ1-5; D is undetermined. Germline V gene lookup returns CDR1 SGHTA and CDR2 FQGNSA. The CDR3 is made up of 15 amino acids. The germline V and J ends were trimmed by 1 base and 1 base, with 8 bases remaining between them. CDR3 region: CASSLGSLSNQPQHF. CDR3 bases: TGTGCCAGCAGCTTAGGAAGTCTAAGCAATCAGCCCCAGCATTTT.

The chain links TRBV19 to TRBJ1-2, with a weak D call TRBD1 (6 bases). CDR3 length equals 12 residues. With 7 bases removed from V and 8 bases from J, the gap between germline ends came to 14 bases. Germline lookup yields CDR1 LNHDA and CDR2 SQIVND (reference sequence). DNA for the CDR3: TGTGCCAGTACGATTGGGGGGCTCGGCTACACCTTC. Its protein product is CASTIGGLGYTF.

This clone was found once. This chain joins TRBV7-2 and TRBJ2-3, with 12 bases that match TRBD2. In germline, CDR1 is SGHTA, CDR2 FQGNSA. Germline trimming cut 5 bases from V and 2 bases from J; bases unmatched to any gene: 8. CDR3 length: 17 residues. CDR3 amino acids: CASSHGLAGTFTDTQYF. The CDR3 region has the DNA TGTGCCAGCAGCCACGGACTAGCGGGGACCTTCACAGATACGCAGTATTTT.

This sequence joins TRBV10-3 and TRBJ1-5; perhaps TRBD1 as D (5 bases). Looked up from germline, CDR1 is ENHRY and CDR2 is SYGVKD. This CDR3 region has 15 residues. V was cut by 8 bases and J by 0 bases, with 14 bases left in between. The CDR3 reads CAIGAGTYSNQPQHF. CDR3 in DNA: TGTGCCATCGGGGCGGGAACATATAGCAATCAGCCCCAGCATTTT.

The gene calls are TRBV9 and TRBJ1-5, with a possible D match to TRBD1 (6 bases). The CDR3 covers 14 residues. Germline CDR1 reads SGDLS; CDR2 reads YYNGEE. Between the trimmed V and J ends, which lost 0 bases and 7 bases, there was a span of 11 bases. The CDR3, as DNA: TGTGCCAGCAGCGTAGAGGGGGGGAGCCAGCCCCAGCATTTT. It yields the protein CASSVEGGSQPQHF.

This clone was observed a few times. The V gene is TRBV2, the J gene TRBJ1-5; tentatively, D is TRBD1 (5 bases). Between the trimmed V and J ends, which lost 4 bases and 3 bases, there was a span of 10 bases. CDR3 length equals 14 residues. The germline gives CDR1 SNHLY, CDR2 FYNNEI. This chain's CDR3 is CASSGAGNNQPQHF. CDR3 nucleotide sequence: TGTGCCAGCAGTGGGGCAGGGAACAATCAGCCCCAGCATTTT. Complete variable domain (other parts from reference TRBV2 and TRBJ1-5): EPEVTQTPSHQVTQMGQEVILRCVPISNHLYFYWYRQILGQKVEFLVSFYNNEISEKSEIFDDQFSVERPDGSNFTLKIRSTKLEDSAMYFCASSGAGNNQPQHFGDGTRLSIL.

V and J are TRBV7-2 and TRBJ2-7; 9 nucleotides align to TRBD2. Germline CDR1 is SGHTA and CDR2 is FQGNSA. The V and J ends lost 8 bases and 4 bases, in that order; junction bases with no gene match: 9. The CDR3 contains 14 residues. Here the CDR3 DNA reads TGTGCCAGCGCTAGGAGCGGGAGGTGGTACGAGCAGTACGTC. It yields the protein CASARSGRWYEQYV.

The gene calls are TRBV7-9 and TRBJ2-5; 10 nucleotides line up with TRBD1. Germline assignment: CDR1 SEHNR and CDR2 FQNEAQ (reference sequence). V trimming: 5 bases; J trimming: 5 bases; junction bases outside the gene matches: 5. The CDR3 totals 14 residues. The DNA for the CDR3 is TGTGCCAGCAGCCACGGACAGGGGGAGGAGACCCAGTACTTC. Its protein product is CASSHGQGEETQYF.

The J gene is TRBJ2-1, the V gene TRBV11-2, with TRBD2 as a possible D gene (5 bases). V lost 0 bases to trimming and J lost 3 bases, with 9 bases between them. Germline V gene sequence: CDR1 SGHAT, CDR2 FQNNGV. The CDR3 is 15 residues long. CDR3 DNA sequence: TGTGCCAGCAGCTTAGAGGCTAGCCGCTACAATGAGCAGTTCTTC. As protein: CASSLEASRYNEQFF.

The CDR3 nucleotides are TGTGCCAGCAGCCCCACACCGGAGTCGGAAGCTTTCTTT. Encoded protein: CASSPTPESEAFF. This chain joins TRBV7-3 and TRBJ1-1; D remains ambiguous. V was trimmed by 5 bases and J by 8 bases, leaving 15 bases between them. This CDR3 contains 13 residues. CDR1 is SGHTA, CDR2 FQGTGA, per germline.

The CDR3 loop reads CASSPGTGNTGELFF. The CDR3 bases are TGTGCCAGCAGCCCCGGGACAGGCAACACCGGGGAGCTGTTTTTT. This rearrangement joins TRBV7-8 to TRBJ2-2, with 8 bases aligning to TRBD1. Germline V gene lookup returns CDR1 SGHVS and CDR2 FQNEAQ. J was trimmed by 2 bases and V by 5 bases; bases with no gene match: 4. CDR3 length: 15 residues.

The gene calls are TRBV4-1 and TRBJ2-2; D is possibly TRBD1 or TRBD2 (5 bases each). Trimming removed 0 bases from V and 6 bases from J, with 14 bases in between. Germline CDR1 MGHRA, CDR2 YSYEKL. The CDR3 loop spans 16 amino acids. Written as DNA, the CDR3 is TGCGCCAGCAGCCAAGAAGGGTCCCTGGGGGCCGGGGAGCTGTTTTTT. Its translation is CASSQEGSLGAGELFF.

The chain recombines TRBV18 with TRBJ2-2, with 11 bases identical to TRBD2. The CDR3 is 16 amino acids. Losses at the gene ends were 3 bases for V and 8 bases for J; bases not matched to a gene: 8. Germline assignment: CDR1 KGHSH and CDR2 LQKENI. The CDR3 here is CASSPTSGTPPGELFF. For the CDR3, the DNA is TGTGCCAGCTCACCGACTAGCGGGACCCCCCCAGGGGAGCTGTTTTTT. Filled out from reference TRBV18 and TRBJ2-2, the complete variable domain reads NAGVMQNPRHLVRRRGQEARLRCSPMKGHSHVYWYRQLPEEGLKFMVYLQKENIIDESGMPKERFSAEFPKEGPSILRIQQVVRGDSAAYFCASSPTSGTPPGELFFGEGSRLTVL.